This T cell receptor beta chain derives from a study of CD8 T cells in ankylosing spondylitis. Points from the study as a whole: A TCR beta motif of 8 or 9 highly homologous variants appeared characteristic of ankylosing spondylitis blood. Some motif variants had been reported before (in reactive arthritis synovial fluid and blood).

The CDR3 has 17 amino acids. Trimming removed 4 bases at V and 0 bases at J, with 17 bases between. Germline assignment: CDR1 MGHRA and CDR2 YSYEKL. On this clonotype: Its target is not known.

Quantitative molecular-barcoded 5'-RACE generated the TCR beta libraries. MiXCR, applied by TCRdb to the 5' RACE reads, yields one record per CDR3 protein. The sample consists of 300,000 to 400,000 distinct CDR3 sequences, roughly 22% of them appearing once. Input material: blood, either unsorted or a sorted T cell fraction (not recorded which). V gene TRBV4-1 combines with J gene TRBJ2-3, with D uncertain. The origin of this receptor is a male donor with ankylosing spondylitis or in good health (not recorded which). The CDR3 DNA follows: TGCGCCAGCAGCCCTGACATAGGGTACGCTAGCACAGATACGCAGTATTTT. This codes for CASSPDIGYASTDTQYF.